This entry is about one T cell receptor (beta chain). Its antigen remains unidentified. Original analysis: It was from CDR3 differences across clinicopathological groups that a distant-metastasis classifier for papillary thyroid cancer was built. Through MiXCR, TCRdb re-clonotyped the PCR reads. The V and J calls and clone size come from TCRdb's table, not from the authors' own analysis. The sample lists around 34,000 clones, less than 20% occurring once. Until they underwent thyroid surgery, no patient had received any treatment. The sample originates from a study of metastatic and nonmetastatic thyroid tumors. Study-level information: Both malignant and benign thyroid patients supplied peripheral blood and tumor or nodule tissue samples, across which the repertoires of these patients were then compared.

Notes on the study in general: Reports indicated that malignant thyroid tumors showed significantly higher TCR beta diversity than benign nodules did, in blood and tumor.

The CDR3 is 14 residues long. V was shortened by 6 bases and J by 2 bases, with 16 bases between the two germline ends. CDR1 and CDR2 from the germline V gene are DFQATT and SNEGSKA (reference sequence). Sequencing used blood. The J gene is TRBJ1-1, the V gene TRBV20-1, with D uncertain. The TCR was taken from a female donor with papillary thyroid cancer or a benign thyroid nodule (not recorded which). Some clones in this sample may be carry-over from other donors' samples. Here the CDR3 reads CSAFKAQHNTEAFF. CDR3 DNA sequence: TGCAGTGCGTTCAAGGCACAGCATAACACTGAAGCTTTCTTT.